This T cell receptor (beta chain) was retrieved from a study of cytomegalovirus exposure and HLA in healthy donors. This CDR3 has 16 amino acids. The V and J ends lost 4 bases and 7 bases respectively, with 20 bases between them. From germline, CDR1 is SGHRS and CDR2 YFSETQ. Primers: 60 Vbeta forward and 13 Jbeta reverse. Methods used by the authors: Unique TCR beta chains numbered approximately 80 million in a later analysis, with roughly 10 million shared. The repertoire was sequenced with immunoSEQ multiplex PCR; TCRdb's copy has only in-frame clones and lacks some. That table is the source of V, J and clone size, and D and trimming were worked out from the DNA. The sample holds roughly 120,000 clones; approximately 80% are singletons and the top ten take 3%. This clone was recorded once.

This clonotype originated in a woman aged 18-30 years in good health and CMV-seropositive. The chain employs TRBV5-1 and TRBJ1-4; a possible D gene is TRBD1 (6 bases). The source material was PBMCs. As DNA, the CDR3 is TGCGCCAGCAGCCCAGCCGTGGGGGCCGCAGGTGAAAAACTGTTTTTT. This gives the protein CASSPAVGAAGEKLFF.